The source of this TCR beta chain is a study of T cells after yellow fever vaccination. Study in general: Low-cell-number fractions were prepared with SMART-Seq v4 Ultra Low Input.

As regards this clonotype: Its target is not known.

Study findings and constraints: Contaminants from the bulk population, in the form of abundant clonotypes, could be found in FACS-sorted repertoires. Peaking faster, on day 5 versus 15, the secondary response was nonetheless weaker.

Template switching with 5'RACE generated the TCR cDNA and added a universal primer site and UMIs. TCRdb fed the 5' RACE reads into MiXCR, producing one record per CDR3 protein. The sample lists about 230,000 distinct CDR3 sequences; 5.5% to 8.5% were seen once. V was pared by 3 bases and J by 8 bases, with 11 bases between. Per germline, CDR1 SGHRS and CDR2 YFSETQ. The CDR3 has 13 residues. This TCR was sampled from a man aged 30 to 45 who received the YFV17D yellow fever vaccine. The chain employs TRBV5-1 and TRBJ1-4; D ambiguous. The starting material was CD4+ T cells sorted from PBMCs, obtained on the day of the yellow fever booster vaccination. CDR3 in amino acids: CASSSQGKEKLFF. DNA of the CDR3: TGCGCCAGCAGCTCGCAAGGTAAAGAAAAACTGTTTTTT.